These T cell receptor beta chains were read from a single sample in a study of blood T cell repertoires in COVID-19. Sequencing was performed with immunoSEQ multiplex PCR; in TCRdb, only in-frame clones are kept and a portion is missing. The profile shows over 45,000 clones, about nine tenths of them singletons. The sample consisted of peripheral blood. The receptors come from a man in his 70s with acute or convalescent COVID-19. The CDR3 runs from the conserved cysteine through the conserved F or W. The D gene is left open where the match is weak. The size entry is marked missing in some rows and otherwise reads once, few, many or a size class.

j_call | clone_size | v_call | d_call | cdr3_aa | cdr3_nt
TRBJ2-5 | once | TRBV7-2 | TRBD1 | CASSLVRGPGPSVTQYF | TGTGCCAGCAGCTTAGTAAGGGGGCCCGGTCCAAGTGTGACCCAGTACTTC
TRBJ2-7 | . | TRBV11-2 | . | CASSLQNEQYF | TGTGCCAGCAGCTTACAAAACGAGCAGTACTTC
TRBJ2-2 | . | TRBV27 | TRBD2 | CASSLFPPGLAGENTGELFF | TGTGCCAGCAGTTTATTCCCGCCGGGACTAGCGGGGGAGAACACCGGGGAGCTGTTTTTT
TRBJ2-5 | . | TRBV2 | . | CASRQLQGGQYF | TGTGCCAGCCGACAGCTACAAGGTGGCCAGTACTTC
TRBJ2-2 | . | TRBV7-2 | TRBD2 | CASSLGRRGGTGELFF | TGTGCCAGCAGCTTAGGGCGGCGGGGGGGCACCGGGGAGCTGTTTTTT
TRBJ2-1 | . | TRBV6-1 | TRBD1 | CASSEYRGRSSFFYNEQFF | TGTGCCAGCAGTGAGTACAGGGGGAGGTCCAGCTTTTTCTACAATGAGCAGTTCTTC
TRBJ1-2 | . | TRBV4-3 | . | CASSQDYARVEGYTF | TGCGCCAGCAGCCAAGATTACGCCAGGGTGGAAGGCTACACCTTC
TRBJ1-2 | . | TRBV5-6 | TRBD1 | CASSLTGGPIGYTF | TGTGCCAGCAGCTTGACAGGGGGACCTATAGGCTACACCTTC
TRBJ2-7 | . | TRBV5-1 | TRBD2 | CASSLGTSGAYEQYF | TGCGCCAGCAGCTTGGGGACTAGCGGGGCCTACGAGCAGTACTTC
TRBJ2-3 | . | TRBV15 | . | CATSRVTNTDTQYF | TGTGCCACCAGCAGAGTAACTAACACAGATACGCAGTATTTT
TRBJ1-4 | few | TRBV5-1 | . | CASSYSATNEKLFF | TGCGCCAGCAGCTATTCGGCAACTAATGAAAAACTGTTTTTT
TRBJ1-5 | . | TRBV9 | . | CASSADEEPNQPQHF | TGTGCCAGCAGCGCCGATGAGGAACCCAATCAGCCCCAGCATTTT
TRBJ1-6 | . | TRBV5-1 | . | CASSLDRNNSPLHF | TGCGCCAGCAGCTTGGACAGAAATAATTCACCCCTCCACTTT
TRBJ1-1 | . | TRBV27 | . | CASSLKLTAYEAFF | TGTGCCAGCAGTTTGAAGTTGACAGCGTATGAAGCTTTCTTT
TRBJ1-2 | . | TRBV14 | TRBD1 | CASSQVRQGDGYTF | TGTGCCAGCAGCCAAGTCAGGCAGGGGGATGGCTACACCTTC
TRBJ1-4 | . | TRBV6-5 | TRBD1 | CASRTGVGEKLFF | TGTGCCAGCAGAACAGGGGTTGGTGAAAAACTGTTTTTT
TRBJ1-6 | . | TRBV4-3 | TRBD1 | CASSQVPFGTGDDSPLHF | TGCGCCAGCAGCCAAGTCCCATTTGGGACAGGGGACGATTCACCCCTCCACTTT
TRBJ2-5 | . | TRBV5-1 | . | CASSADIQETQYF | TGCGCCAGCAGCGCGGACATTCAAGAGACCCAGTACTTC
TRBJ2-7 | . | TRBV3-1/TRBV3-2 | TRBD1 | CASSQLQGAPYEQYF | TGTGCCAGCAGCCAATTACAGGGGGCCCCCTACGAGCAGTACTTC
TRBJ1-2 | . | TRBV7-8 | TRBD1 | CASSTVPTGGKGYTF | TGTGCCAGCAGTACCGTTCCGACAGGGGGAAAAGGCTACACCTTC
TRBJ1-5 | . | TRBV28 | . | CASSQGPHGNQPQHF | TGTGCCAGCAGTCAGGGGCCACACGGCAATCAGCCCCAGCATTTT
TRBJ1-1 | . | TRBV30 | . | CACYRAKNTEAFF | TGTGCCTGCTACAGGGCAAAGAACACTGAAGCTTTCTTT
TRBJ1-5 | . | TRBV5-1 | . | CASSTGAGGQPQHF | TGCGCCAGCAGCACGGGTGCGGGGGGTCAGCCCCAGCATTTT
TRBJ2-2 | . | TRBV30 | . | CALTLSSTGELFF | TGTGCCTTGACACTCTCGAGCACCGGGGAGCTGTTTTTT
TRBJ1-3 | . | TRBV2 | . | CASSELRVAGNTIYF | TGTGCCAGCAGTGAACTCAGGGTTGCTGGAAACACCATATATTTT
TRBJ2-3 | . | TRBV24-1 | TRBD2 | CATSDTLAGVAHTQYF | TGTGCCACCAGTGATACACTAGCGGGGGTCGCTCATACGCAGTATTTT
TRBJ2-2 | few | TRBV27 | . | CASSLRNSLGELFF | TGTGCCAGCAGTTTGCGGAATAGCTTGGGGGAGCTGTTTTTT
TRBJ2-7 | . | TRBV7-9 | TRBD1 | CASSPTGRGYEQYF | TGTGCCAGCAGCCCTACGGGCAGGGGGTACGAGCAGTACTTC
TRBJ1-2 | once | TRBV7-2 | . | CASSLGINYGYTF | TGTGCCAGCAGCTTAGGTATAAACTATGGCTACACCTTC
TRBJ1-5 | . | TRBV29-1 | TRBD1 | CSVARGLSQPQHF | TGCAGCGTTGCCAGGGGGCTAAGCCAGCCCCAGCATTTT
TRBJ1-2 | once | TRBV5-1 | . | CASSSEVSGYTF | TGCGCCAGCAGCTCGGAGGTCTCTGGCTACACCTTC
TRBJ1-1 | . | TRBV19 | TRBD1 | CASSIRGLQGIGKNTEAFF | TGTGCCAGTAGTATAAGGGGATTACAGGGGATAGGAAAGAACACTGAAGCTTTCTTT
TRBJ2-7 | . | TRBV18 | TRBD2 | CASSLGLAGEEQYF | TGTGCCAGCTCATTGGGACTAGCGGGGGAGGAGCAGTACTTC
TRBJ1-1 | . | TRBV12-3/TRBV12-4 | . | CASRIGLRGEAFF | TGTGCCAGCAGGATCGGGCTACGGGGTGAAGCTTTCTTT
TRBJ2-1 | . | TRBV5-1 | TRBD2 | CASSLATSGGVNEQFF | TGCGCCAGCAGCTTGGCAACTAGCGGGGGGGTCAATGAGCAGTTCTTC
TRBJ2-3 | . | TRBV10-2 | . | CASSFPQGRSSTDTQYF | TGCGCCAGCAGTTTCCCTCAGGGCCGATCTAGCACAGATACGCAGTATTTT
TRBJ1-5 | . | TRBV6-2/TRBV6-3 | TRBD1 | CASSFRDRGPSSNQPQHF | TGTGCCAGCAGTTTCCGGGACAGGGGGCCTTCTAGCAATCAGCCCCAGCATTTT
TRBJ1-5 | . | TRBV18 | . | CASSPPNQPQHF | TGTGCCAGCTCACCCCCAAATCAGCCCCAGCATTTT
TRBJ1-2 | . | TRBV6-4 | . | CASSDSRTSSYTF | TGTGCCAGCAGTGACTCCCGCACTAGTTCCTACACCTTC
TRBJ1-2 | . | TRBV13 | TRBD1 | CASSQRLGGHNYGYTF | TGTGCCAGCAGCCAGAGATTAGGGGGCCATAACTATGGCTACACCTTC
TRBJ1-2 | . | TRBV7-2 | TRBD1 | CASSPRTGNYGYTF | TGTGCCAGCAGCCCCAGGACAGGGAACTATGGCTACACCTTC
TRBJ2-3 | . | TRBV6-1 | . | CASSEVTGEDTQYF | TGTGCCAGCAGTGAAGTTACGGGGGAGGATACGCAGTATTTT
TRBJ2-3 | . | TRBV3-1/TRBV3-2 | . | CASSRSWGRLADTQYF | TGTGCCAGCAGCCGCTCGTGGGGGAGGTTAGCAGATACGCAGTATTTT
TRBJ1-5 | . | TRBV25-1 | . | CASSEPGGLQPQHF | TGTGCCAGCAGTGAGCCCGGAGGGCTTCAGCCCCAGCATTTT
TRBJ2-1 | few | TRBV30 | . | CAWSSAPGEQFF | TGTGCCTGGAGTTCCGCCCCGGGGGAGCAGTTCTTC
TRBJ1-1 | . | TRBV5-1 | TRBD1 | CASSFRGRGTEAFF | TGCGCCAGCAGCTTCAGGGGGCGGGGGACTGAAGCTTTCTTT
TRBJ1-2 | . | TRBV7-8 | . | CASSPGNEWGYTF | TGTGCCAGCAGCCCCGGGAATGAATGGGGCTACACCTTC
TRBJ1-4 | . | TRBV19 | . | CASSLLGQTNEKLFF | TGTGCCAGTAGCCTCCTCGGACAGACTAATGAAAAACTGTTTTTT
TRBJ2-1 | . | TRBV4-3 | TRBD2 | CASSQDLVLSGGTYNEQFF | TGCGCCAGCAGCCAAGATCTTGTGTTGAGCGGGGGGACCTACAATGAGCAGTTCTTC
TRBJ2-3 | . | TRBV6-5 | . | CASSTPGADTQYF | TGTGCCAGCAGCACGCCAGGGGCAGATACGCAGTATTTT